The T cell receptor (beta chain) described here comes from a study of T cells after yellow fever vaccination (dated by TCRdb to between 2018 and 2020). Describing the broader study: The SMART-Seq v4 Ultra Low Input RNA kit was used to prepare libraries from fractions with low cell numbers. Bulk TCR alpha and beta repertoires were sequenced longitudinally to track T-cell clones before and after primary and booster YFV17D yellow fever vaccination. Two healthy male donors, one aged 18 to 30 and one aged 30 to 40 years, were included in the cohort. Bulk PBMC replicates and cell subsets were isolated from blood drawn at multiple timepoints before and after both primary and secondary immunization.

This clonotype was found many times. Its target antigen remains unknown. Per-base quality was not reported, and no clone a single base away is much larger than it. TCR cDNA was synthesized by 5'RACE template switching, which introduced a universal primer site and unique molecular identifiers. Priming for cDNA synthesis came from both the TCR alpha and TCR beta constant segments. Two PCR steps were used to amplify libraries, with sample barcodes and sequencing adapters being added in the second step. Sequencing of libraries was performed on Illumina HiSeq 2500 (2x100 bp) or NovaSeq (2x150 bp). In the authors' own workflow: MIGEC handled demultiplexing of reads and collapsing into UMI consensus sequences, while MiXCR performed V(D)J alignment. Vaccine-responding clonotypes were defined with edgeR using replicate PBMC samples, requiring FDR below 0.01 and a log2 fold change above 5 up to day 15. Bulk clonotypes were assigned CD4 or CD8 identity according to which sequenced CD4 or CD8 repertoire held them at higher abundance. TCRdb reprocessing: public reads trimmed at Q25 with fastp, clones called with MiXCR, in-frame beta chains kept. CDR3 protein duplicates are merged, each entry listing the most common genes and DNA. TCRdb's processing, not the authors' own work, is the source of the V and J calls. This sample is represented by around 100,000 distinct CDR3 sequences; 7.5% to 9.5% of them were singletons. The ten most abundant clones make up about 25% of the sample.

Overall study outcomes, separate from this receptor: After the booster, most clones that had expanded after primary vaccination were detected again (nearly 98% of CD4 and around 88% of CD8), suggesting broad maintenance of memory. The secondary T-cell response was found to be weaker but faster than the primary response, with a peak reached on day 5 rather than on day 15. Because only a couple of donors were included in the study, the extent to which the findings can be generalized is limited. Computational filtering was required because FACS-sorted repertoires could contain abundant contaminating clonotypes from the bulk population. A small fraction of clonotypes appeared in both the CD4 and CD8 compartments, likely as a result of convergent recombination.

From the cysteine through the phenylalanine, the CDR3 covers 12 amino acids. Only the CDR3 region is kept as DNA, spanning 36 bases read in frame from base 1. The germline V and J ends show losses of 6 bases and 8 bases respectively, and no gene match explains 7 bases of the junction. The germline V gene gives CDR1 as SQVTM and CDR2 as ANQGSEA. The meaning of the sample's treatment or condition label: live attenuated yellow fever vaccine strain. PBMCs were isolated from peripheral blood using a standard Ficoll-Paque protocol. Dynabeads CD4 and CD8 positive selection kits were used to isolate the CD4 and CD8 T-cell fractions. TriZol was used to extract RNA from bulk PBMCs, from CD4 and CD8 fractions, and from dextramer-positive and dextramer-negative fractions.

The sequences come from CD8+ T cells sorted from PBMCs, collected 45 days after the yellow fever booster vaccination. The clonotype comes from a man in his thirties or forties who received the YFV17D yellow fever vaccine. The rearranged segments are TRBV29-1 and TRBJ2-1, with 7 middle bases fitting TRBD2. The sequenced DNA: TGCAGCGTAGAGCGGGGAGGGTATGAGCAGTTCTTC. Its protein product is CSVERGGYEQFF.